Listed below are T cell receptor beta chains from one sample, sequenced in a study of T-cell memory formation after mild COVID-19. MiXCR, run by TCRdb on the 5' RACE reads, gives a single entry per CDR3 protein. This sample yields 65,000 to 95,000 distinct CDR3 sequences, of which around 13% are seen a single time; less than 45% belongs to the top ten. Input material: PBMCs or a T cell subset sorted from them (not recorded which). All receptors come from a young man who had mild COVID-19 (a few samples of this study predate the infection). Cell type and time point are not known. CDR3s leave out the opening cysteine and the closing phenylalanine or tryptophan. The D gene is left open where the match is weak. Size values are once, few and many counts, or a class for expanded clones, and some rows have none.

J gene | V gene | clone size | D gene | CDR3 protein
TRBJ2-1 | TRBV11-2 | few | . | ASSLIGTEQF
TRBJ2-5 | TRBV7-9 | . | . | ASSPNRVKETQY
TRBJ2-1 | TRBV27 | . | TRBD2 | ASSLWGTSGNEQF
TRBJ2-1 | TRBV4-1 | many | TRBD2 | ASSHLAGGRNEQF
TRBJ2-7 | TRBV12-3/TRBV12-4 | . | TRBD1 | ASSLGQGGEQY
TRBJ1-6 | TRBV4-2 | few | TRBD1 | ASSQVGTGSASPLH
TRBJ2-3 | TRBV5-1 | . | . | ASSLYGSSDTQY
TRBJ1-6 | TRBV6-5 | . | . | ASSYGTNSPLH
TRBJ2-7 | TRBV7-9 | few | . | ASSNRDLLEQY
TRBJ2-1 | TRBV9 | . | . | ASGLTASYNEQF
TRBJ1-2 | TRBV5-6 | . | . | ASSLGDYGYT
TRBJ2-3 | TRBV12-3/TRBV12-4 | . | . | ATRLSVGAQDTQY
TRBJ2-7 | TRBV7-8 | . | . | ASSLASEPWGEQY
TRBJ2-7 | TRBV28 | few | TRBD2 | ASRRRGGDYEQY
TRBJ1-1 | TRBV6-5 | once | . | ASRRGVGTEAF
TRBJ2-3 | TRBV28 | . | . | ASSFGYPISDTQY
TRBJ1-4 | TRBV7-9 | . | TRBD1 | ASSLGQGGGKLF
TRBJ1-3 | TRBV10-3 | . | . | ATLPDNGNTIY
TRBJ2-3 | TRBV6-5 | . | . | ASSPLAEDTQY
TRBJ2-3 | TRBV7-3 | many | TRBD2 | ASSPIAGSRTDTQY
TRBJ2-1 | TRBV20-1 | . | TRBD2 | SAREGERGSYNEQF
TRBJ2-5 | TRBV4-2 | few | TRBD1 | ASSQPLGTAPQETQY
TRBJ2-7 | TRBV7-9 | . | . | ASSPETSLAYEQY
TRBJ1-1 | TRBV30 | few | . | AWNQGGGAF
TRBJ1-1 | TRBV5-1 | . | . | ASSFEEMNTEAF
TRBJ2-7 | TRBV7-8 | few | . | ASSFSRTAEQY
TRBJ2-5 | TRBV5-1 | few | . | ASSPRGPQETQY
TRBJ1-5 | TRBV2 | few | . | ASSPRGRPQH
TRBJ2-1 | TRBV6-6 | . | . | ASSYGTDLNEQF
TRBJ2-7 | TRBV6-5 | few | . | ASSYSRSYYEQY
TRBJ1-1 | TRBV19 | few | . | ASSTGWGTEAF
TRBJ2-1 | TRBV7-6 | many | TRBD2 | ASSSPTSPPGQF
TRBJ2-3 | TRBV12-3/TRBV12-4 | . | . | ASSSSNSPSTDTQY
TRBJ1-5 | TRBV4-1 | few | . | ASSRGGGNQPQH
TRBJ2-2 | TRBV12-3/TRBV12-4 | . | . | ASSPYNTGELF
TRBJ2-2 | TRBV20-1 | . | . | SASNRAGELF
TRBJ1-1 | TRBV23-1 | few | . | ARLGGMAF
TRBJ2-5 | TRBV14 | . | . | ASSQVKRSRRRQETQY
TRBJ1-5 | TRBV7-3 | few | . | ASSPSPEGLEPQH
TRBJ2-3 | TRBV24-1 | few | TRBD1 | ATSEEQGLADTQY
TRBJ2-7 | TRBV7-9 | . | . | ASSFRGPYEQY
TRBJ2-1 | TRBV5-6 | . | . | ASSGGRGSSYNEQF
TRBJ2-1 | TRBV7-6 | few | . | ASSFGPTNEQF
TRBJ2-7 | TRBV7-6 | many | . | ASSETLGNVYEQY
TRBJ1-2 | TRBV6-5 | . | . | ASKQGIYGYT
TRBJ2-2 | TRBV12-3/TRBV12-4 | . | . | ASSLASGDTGELF
TRBJ2-7 | TRBV15 | few | TRBD1 | ATGQGVSYEQY
TRBJ1-3 | TRBV7-8 | . | . | ASSFGQGSGNTIY
TRBJ2-4 | TRBV4-1 | . | . | ASSQVILGSSVVAKNIQY
TRBJ2-5 | TRBV6-2/TRBV6-3 | few | . | ASSYQKGSSQETQY
TRBJ1-3 | TRBV11-2 | few | . | ASSLPRVAGNTIY
TRBJ1-1 | TRBV18 | . | TRBD1 | ASSLVDRVDEAF
TRBJ2-5 | TRBV7-9 | . | . | ASSRPGRGQETQY
TRBJ2-3 | TRBV4-2 | few | TRBD2 | ASSRPGGSGGSTDTQY
TRBJ1-1 | TRBV6-2/TRBV6-3 | . | . | ASRHTGRRNTEAF
TRBJ2-7 | TRBV12-3/TRBV12-4 | . | TRBD2 | ASSFSGRTSGEQY
TRBJ2-1 | TRBV5-6 | few | TRBD1 | ASSWTGVDEQF
TRBJ1-1 | TRBV5-1 | few | . | ASEGEYTEAF